The 23 T cell receptor beta chains below come from one sample, sequenced in a study of cytomegalovirus exposure and HLA in healthy donors. The PCR ran on 60 Vbeta and 13 Jbeta primers. Method: immunoSEQ multiplex PCR; TCRdb's copy keeps in-frame clones and lacks some. The sample's table shows more than 65,000 clones. The sample was PBMCs. These receptors were collected from a man in his forties or fifties in good health and CMV-seronegative.

This rearrangement joins TRBV25-1 to TRBJ1-4, with 10 nucleotides matching TRBD1. The junction had 5 bases not matched to a gene; V was cut back by 4 bases and J by 0 bases. Germline V gene data show CDR1 as MGHDK and CDR2 as SYGVNS. CDR3 length: 17 amino acids. CDR3 sequence: CASSAGQGRPTNEKLFF. Here the CDR3 DNA reads TGTGCCAGCAGTGCGGGACAGGGGCGGCCAACTAATGAAAAACTGTTTTTT.

The CDR3 DNA sequence: TGTGCCAGCAGCGGGGGACAGGGACGAGGGGGCTACACCTTC. This gives the protein CASSGGQGRGGYTF. The chain couples TRBV5-4 to TRBJ1-2; 9 nucleotides line up with TRBD1. This CDR3 is 14 amino acids long. V dropped 4 bases and J dropped 8; count of bases not matched to a gene: 9. Per the germline V gene, CDR1 is SGHNT and CDR2 is YYREEE (reference sequence).

This chain connects TRBV6-1 to TRBJ2-1; D gene ambiguous. The CDR3 has 15 residues. Germline V gives CDR1 MNHNS, CDR2 SASEGT. With 2 bases removed from V and 0 bases from J, the gap between germline ends came to 8 bases. The CDR3, as DNA: TGTGCCAGCAGTGAATTCGTATACTCCTACAATGAGCAGTTCTTC. Its translation is CASSEFVYSYNEQFF.

The rearrangement joins TRBV5-6 to TRBJ2-1, with a possible D match to TRBD2 (7 bases). Germline CDR1 is SGHDT and CDR2 is YYEEEE. Trimming removed 5 bases from V and 0 bases from J, with 21 bases in between. The CDR3 loop spans 18 amino acids. In nucleotides, the CDR3 is TGTGCCAGCAGACCCCAACCTCGGGGGGCTAGCTCCTACAATGAGCAGTTCTTC. It translates to CASRPQPRGASSYNEQFF. The whole variable domain, remainder taken from reference TRBV5-6 and TRBJ2-1, is DAGVTQSPTHLIKTRGQQVTLRCSPKSGHDTVSWYQQALGQGPQFIFQYYEEEERQRGNFPDRFSGHQFPNYSSELNVNALLLGDSALYLCASRPQPRGASSYNEQFFGPGTRLTVL.

The chain carries TRBV28 and TRBJ2-7; tentative D call: TRBD1 (5 bases). Germline CDR1 and CDR2: MDHEN and SYDVKM. Trimming stripped 3 bases from V and 9 bases from J, with 12 bases between. CDR3 length: 12 residues. The CDR3 nucleotides read TGTGCCAGCAGTTTTACCCAGGGTCCGCAGTACTTC. Protein product: CASSFTQGPQYF. Drawing the rest from reference TRBV28 and TRBJ2-7, the complete variable domain is DVKVTQSSRYLVKRTGEKVFLECVQDMDHENMFWYRQDPGLGLRLIYFSYDVKMKEKGDIPEGYSVSREKKERFSLILESASTNQTSMYLCASSFTQGPQYFGPGTRLTVT.

This rearrangement joins TRBV6-1 to TRBJ2-7, with 9 positions matching TRBD1. Per germline, CDR1 MNHNS and CDR2 SASEGT. V gave up 7 bases and J gave up 2 bases; unmatched junction bases: 3. This CDR3 region has 13 residues. CDR3 loop: CASTGTGPYEQYF. CDR3 DNA: TGTGCCAGCACCGGGACAGGGCCCTACGAGCAGTACTTC.

This chain uses TRBV5-1 with TRBJ2-1, with a weak D call TRBD1 (5 bases). The germline V gene has CDR1 SGHRS and CDR2 YFSETQ. Trimming removed 4 bases at V and 6 bases at J, with 8 bases between. The CDR3 is 12 residues long. CDR3 sequence (DNA): TGCGCCAGCAGCGTTGACAGCAATGAGCAGTTCTTC. This encodes CASSVDSNEQFF.

In terms of frequency, this clone is medium-sized. The gene calls are TRBV5-8 and TRBJ2-1; 8 positions match TRBD2. V was pared by 6 bases and J by 2 bases, with 4 bases of the junction left unmatched. The CDR3 consists of 14 residues. The germline V gene has CDR1 SGHTS and CDR2 YDEGEE. The CDR3 region is CASNVAGTYNEQFF. DNA of the CDR3: TGTGCCAGCAACGTAGCGGGAACCTACAATGAGCAGTTCTTC.

This chain joins TRBV25-1 and TRBJ1-6, with D possibly TRBD1 on 6 matching bases. Deletions cut 2 bases from V and 9 bases from J, with 14 bases between. The CDR3 consists of 15 residues. Germline V gene data show CDR1 as MGHDK and CDR2 as SYGVNS. CDR3 region: CASSEGVGGSSPLHF. CDR3 nucleotide sequence: TGTGCCAGCAGTGAAGGGGTAGGGGGTTCTTCACCCCTCCACTTT.

This chain uses TRBV7-6 with TRBJ1-1; 12 nucleotides align to TRBD1. The length of the CDR3 is 17 residues. V dropped 5 bases and J dropped 1; count of bases not matched to a gene: 8. Germline V gene sequence: CDR1 SGHVS, CDR2 FNYEAQ. The CDR3 region is CASSRGGTGGPNTEAFF. CDR3 bases: TGTGCCAGCAGCCGAGGGGGGACAGGGGGCCCGAACACTGAAGCTTTCTTT. The full variable domain, its missing parts supplied by reference TRBV7-6 and TRBJ1-1, is GAGVSQSPRYKVTKRGQDVALRCDPISGHVSLYWYRQALGQGPEFLTYFNYEAQQDKSGLPNDRFSAERPEGSISTLTIQRTEQRDSAMYRCASSRGGTGGPNTEAFFGQGTRLTVV.

V is TRBV5-1 and J is TRBJ2-5; 9 positions agree with TRBD1. The J call may be in error: the DNA end matches TRBJ2-7 better. CDR3 length: 16 amino acids. Germline V gives CDR1 SGHRS, CDR2 YFSETQ. The CDR3 loop is CATSRGQGFPAGEQYF. CDR3 coding DNA: TGCGCAACCAGCAGGGGACAGGGTTTCCCCGCGGGCGAGCAGTACTTC.

The V gene is TRBV6-6, the J gene TRBJ1-2; 7 bases agree with TRBD1. The CDR3 sequence is 13 residues long. Germline loops: CDR1 MNHNY, CDR2 SVGAGI (reference sequence). V lost 5 bases and J lost 4; bases outside the gene matches: 4. CDR3 region: CASSPGQSYGYTF. The CDR3 DNA follows: TGTGCCAGCAGTCCGGGACAGTCCTATGGCTACACCTTC.

The V and J genes are TRBV18 and TRBJ1-1, with D possibly TRBD1 on 5 matching bases. The V gene lost 4 bases and the J gene lost 4 bases, with 13 bases spanning the gap. There are 14 residues in the CDR3. Germline V gives CDR1 KGHSH, CDR2 LQKENI. The CDR3 region is CASSQSQGGTEAFF. Written as DNA, the CDR3 is TGTGCCAGCTCACAATCCCAGGGAGGCACTGAAGCTTTCTTT.

V usage is TRBV7-3 and J usage is TRBJ1-1; D is undetermined. Looked up from germline, CDR1 is SGHTA and CDR2 is FQGTGA. CDR3 length: 14 amino acids. Trimming shortened V by 3 bases and J by 3 bases, and 11 bases separated the two germline ends. DNA of the CDR3: TGTGCCAGCAGCTTGGCGGGCCCGGACACTGAAGCTTTCTTT. It specifies CASSLAGPDTEAFF.

The V and J genes are TRBV5-1 and TRBJ1-2, with 8 bases fitting TRBD1. CDR3 length: 15 amino acids. Germline V CDR1 and CDR2: SGHRS, YFSETQ. J gave up 8 bases and V 4 bases, and 13 bases lay outside the gene matches. Here the CDR3 reads CASSPQATGEKGYTF. In DNA, the CDR3 is TGCGCCAGCAGCCCGCAAGCGACAGGGGAGAAGGGCTACACCTTC.

The chain has TRBV28 and TRBJ1-1; 7 bases align to TRBD1. The V segment lost 5 bases and the J segment 0 bases; nucleotides outside the gene matches: 9. The CDR3 has 16 residues. Germline V lookup: CDR1 MDHEN, CDR2 SYDVKM. The DNA of the CDR3 is TGTGCCAGCAGTCTCCCGACAGGGTCCATGAACACTGAAGCTTTCTTT. It translates to CASSLPTGSMNTEAFF.

The V and J genes are TRBV7-9 and TRBJ2-7; D call uncertain. The V end lost 4 bases, the J end lost 6 bases, and 10 bases lay between the germline ends. This CDR3 is 12 amino acids long. Germline lookup yields CDR1 SEHNR and CDR2 FQNEAQ (reference sequence). CDR3 sequence reads: CASSSPSGEQYF. The CDR3 region has the DNA TGTGCCAGCAGCTCCCCGAGTGGCGAGCAGTACTTC.

The V gene is TRBV28, the J gene TRBJ1-6; D gene ambiguous. CDR3 size: 14 residues. Trimming pared 1 base from V and 7 bases from J, leaving 8 bases between. Per germline, CDR1 MDHEN and CDR2 SYDVKM. The CDR3 reads CASSLYGSNSPLHF. The CDR3 nucleotides are TGTGCCAGCAGTTTATACGGGTCCAATTCACCCCTCCACTTT.

V and J are TRBV6-1 and TRBJ2-2, with TRBD1 matching over 7 bases. The length of the CDR3 is 14 residues. The J segment lost 3 bases and the V segment lost 3 bases, leaving 1 base of the junction unmatched. Germline V lookup: CDR1 MNHNS, CDR2 SASEGT. The CDR3 reads CASSEQGDTGELFF. Written as DNA, the CDR3 is TGTGCCAGCAGTGAGCAGGGGGACACCGGGGAGCTGTTTTTT.

The V and J genes are TRBV5-1 and TRBJ2-5; a possible D gene is TRBD2 (6 bases). Trimming cost V 0 bases and J 3 bases, with 12 bases left between them. Germline CDR1 reads SGHRS; CDR2 reads YFSETQ. The CDR3 consists of 15 residues. CDR3 protein: CASSLGGSGEETQYF. CDR3 nucleotides: TGCGCCAGCAGCTTGGGAGGTAGCGGCGAAGAGACCCAGTACTTC.

This chain links TRBV5-4 with TRBJ2-7, with a possible D match to TRBD2 (6 bases). Per the germline V gene, CDR1 is SGHNT and CDR2 is YYREEE (reference sequence). The CDR3 runs 13 residues. The V and J ends lost 2 bases and 6 bases respectively, with 12 bases between them. The CDR3 DNA reads as TGTGCCAGCAGCTTTGGGGGGATCGGCGAGCAGTACTTC. Protein: CASSFGGIGEQYF.

The V call is TRBV29-1, the J call TRBJ1-5, with 7 bases lining up with TRBD1. Trimming took 6 bases from V and 3 from J; bases not matched to a gene: 5. The length of the CDR3 is 13 residues. CDR1 and CDR2 (germline): SQVTM, ANQGSEA. This CDR3 is CSVTGTNNQPQHF. The CDR3 nucleotides are TGCAGCGTGACAGGGACCAACAATCAGCCCCAGCATTTT.

V gene TRBV6-1 combines with J gene TRBJ1-2; D gene unclear. This CDR3 is built from 13 residues. Trimming stripped 2 bases from V and 7 bases from J, with 11 bases between. Germline assignment: CDR1 MNHNS and CDR2 SASEGT. The CDR3 loop reads CASSEQESSGYTF. The DNA of the CDR3 is TGTGCCAGCAGTGAACAAGAGAGTAGTGGCTACACCTTC.